These 26 T cell receptor beta chains originate from one sample sequenced in a study of blood T cell repertoires in COVID-19. Sequencing was performed with immunoSEQ multiplex PCR; in TCRdb, only in-frame clones are kept and a portion is missing. The sample lists approximately 210,000 clones; roughly 91% were seen once. The source material was peripheral blood. The receptors come from a human donor in a cohort sampled during active COVID-19.

The chain is built from TRBV10-1 and TRBJ2-5; the D gene is possibly TRBD2 (5 bases). V gave up 2 bases and J gave up 9 bases, with 13 bases separating them. The CDR3 length is 13 residues. Germline CDR1 reads WNHNN; CDR2 reads SYGVQD (reference sequence). The CDR3 DNA is TGCGCCAGCAGTGAGAAGACCGGAGGTCCCCAGTACTTC. Translating it yields CASSEKTGGPQYF.

This chain connects TRBV28 to TRBJ2-3, with D possibly being TRBD2 (6 bases). The CDR3 is 14 residues long. CDR1 and CDR2 from the germline V gene are MDHEN and SYDVKM. Deletions cut 4 bases from V and 5 bases from J, with 13 bases between. CDR3 residues: CASSSLDYQDTQYF. CDR3 nucleotides: TGTGCCAGCAGTTCCCTGGACTACCAAGATACGCAGTATTTT. The entire variable domain, with the rest obtained from reference TRBV28 and TRBJ2-3, is as follows: DVKVTQSSRYLVKRTGEKVFLECVQDMDHENMFWYRQDPGLGLRLIYFSYDVKMKEKGDIPEGYSVSREKKERFSLILESASTNQTSMYLCASSSLDYQDTQYFGPGTRLTVL.

The chain has TRBV6-2 or TRBV6-3 and TRBJ2-7, with D uncertain. The CDR3 spans 12 residues. V was clipped by 5 bases and J by 1 base, with 6 bases between them. Germline CDR1 reads MNHEY; CDR2 reads SVGEGT. This CDR3 reads CASSRGSYEQYF. CDR3 nucleotide sequence: TGTGCCAGCAGTCGAGGATCCTACGAGCAGTACTTC.

The chain joins TRBV4-3 to TRBJ2-7; 8 bases line up with TRBD2. V lost 1 base, J lost 0 bases, and 17 bases stayed unmatched. Germline CDR1 is LGHNA and CDR2 is YSLEER. The CDR3 is made up of 20 amino acids. For the CDR3, the DNA is TGCGCCAGCAGCCAAGTTTGGAATTTTGGGGGGACTAGTCACTCCTACGAGCAGTACTTC. This encodes CASSQVWNFGGTSHSYEQYF.

The chain uses TRBV7-2 and TRBJ2-7, with D possibly matching TRBD1 (6 bases). Germline V gene data show CDR1 as SGHTA and CDR2 as FQGNSA. Trimming took off 5 bases at V and 3 bases at J, with 17 bases between the two ends. The CDR3 runs to 15 residues. This chain's CDR3 is CASSNRQVLDYEQYF. Here the CDR3 DNA reads TGTGCCAGCAGCAATAGACAGGTTCTAGACTACGAGCAGTACTTC.

This chain links TRBV3-1 (or the pseudogene TRBV3-2) with TRBJ1-3; D is possibly TRBD1 (5 bases). V dropped 1 base and J dropped 4 bases, with 11 bases sitting between them. The germline gives CDR1 LGHDT, CDR2 YNNKEL (reference sequence). The CDR3 sequence is 15 residues long. For the CDR3, the DNA is TGTGCCAGCAGCCAAGTGGAGGGGCGCGGAAACACCATATATTTT. Its protein is CASSQVEGRGNTIYF.

The V gene is TRBV5-6, the J gene TRBJ1-1, with a tentative D call TRBD1 (5 bases). V was cut by 0 bases and J by 1 base, with 10 bases left in between. The CDR3 extends over 15 amino acids. CDR1 and CDR2 from the germline V gene are SGHDT and YYEEEE. The CDR3 nucleotides read TGTGCCAGCAGCTTGGGGCCCAGGGAGAACACTGAAGCTTTCTTT. This sequence encodes CASSLGPRENTEAFF.

This chain links TRBV6-2 or TRBV6-3 with TRBJ2-3, with no clear D. This CDR3 contains 11 residues. The germline gives CDR1 MNHEY, CDR2 SVGEGT. The ends were cut back, 6 bases at V and 6 bases at J, with 7 bases in the middle. CDR3 residues: CASSNSDTQYF. CDR3 DNA: TGTGCCAGCAGCAACAGCGATACGCAGTATTTT.

This chain connects TRBV13 to TRBJ1-2; D may be TRBD1 (6 bases). V was shortened by 5 bases and J by 2 bases, with 15 bases between the two germline ends. Germline assignment: CDR1 PRHDT and CDR2 FYEKMQ (reference sequence). The CDR3 has 15 residues. The CDR3 DNA reads as TGTGCCAGCAGCGTAAACTTGGACAGAAACTATGGCTACACCTTC. It translates to CASSVNLDRNYGYTF.

This clone was found once. The chain is built from TRBV7-9 and TRBJ1-3; D not certain. CDR3 length: 15 amino acids. Between the trimmed V and J ends, which lost 1 base and 2 bases, there was a span of 9 bases. Looked up from germline, CDR1 is SEHNR and CDR2 is FQNEAQ (reference sequence). CDR3 residues: CASSLVGGAGNTIYF. In DNA form, the CDR3 reads TGTGCCAGCAGCTTAGTAGGCGGCGCTGGAAACACCATATATTTT.

V and J are TRBV19 and TRBJ1-4; 11 nucleotides line up with TRBD1. CDR3 length equals 15 residues. Trimming at V came to 6 bases and at J to 6 bases, leaving 6 bases not matched to a gene. The V gene's germline CDR1 is LNHDA and CDR2 SQIVND (reference sequence). CDR3: CASRDRGQGDEKLFF. The DNA for the CDR3 is TGTGCCAGTAGGGACAGGGGGCAGGGGGATGAAAAACTGTTTTTT.

The rearrangement uses TRBV4-1 and TRBJ2-7; 10 positions agree with TRBD1. The germline CDR1 and CDR2 sequences are MGHRA and YSYEKL. The junction had 4 bases not matched to a gene; V was cut back by 5 bases and J by 6 bases. The CDR3 is 13 residues long. CDR3 bases: TGCGCCAGCAGCGTCAGGACAGGGGGCGAGCAGTACTTC. Encoded protein: CASSVRTGGEQYF.

CDR3 protein: CAVGANSGNTIYF. The CDR3 DNA sequence: TGTGCCGTTGGGGCGAACTCTGGAAACACCATATATTTT. The V call is TRBV30, the J call TRBJ1-3, with D possibly being TRBD1 (5 bases). This CDR3 is built from 13 residues. Between the trimmed V and J ends, which lost 8 bases and 0 bases, there was a span of 11 bases. CDR1 is GTSNPN, CDR2 SVGIG, per germline (reference sequence).

The V gene is TRBV15, the J gene TRBJ2-7; a weak D match, TRBD1 (6 bases). Trimming took off 0 bases at V and 1 base at J, with 13 bases between the two ends. Germline V gene lookup returns CDR1 LNHNV and CDR2 YYDKDF (reference sequence). This CDR3 contains 16 residues. The CDR3 is CATSREYRAPSYEQYF. Written as DNA, the CDR3 is TGTGCCACCAGCAGAGAATACAGGGCCCCATCCTACGAGCAGTACTTC.

The DNA for the CDR3 is TGTGCCAGCAGACGACAGGGGGGCTATGGCTACACCTTC. Translating gives CASRRQGGYGYTF. The chain joins TRBV5-4 to TRBJ1-2; TRBD1 matches at 9 bases. After removal of 5 bases from V and 4 bases from J, the junction contained 3 bases not matched to a gene. Germline lookup yields CDR1 SGHNT and CDR2 YYREEE (reference sequence). This CDR3 has 13 residues.

On this clone itself: Other DNA sequences from this sample encode an identical CDR3 as well. The V call is TRBV9, the J call TRBJ2-1, with D hard to call. Trimming took off 0 bases at V and 2 bases at J, with 3 bases between the two ends. The germline CDR1 and CDR2 sequences are SGDLS and YYNGEE. CDR3 length: 13 amino acids. CDR3 in DNA: TGTGCCAGCAGCGTAGCAACCTACAATGAGCAGTTCTTC. This translates into CASSVATYNEQFF.

The gene calls are TRBV18 and TRBJ1-4, with 7 bases fitting TRBD1. This CDR3 is 15 amino acids long. The V segment lost 1 base and the J segment 4 bases; nucleotides outside the gene matches: 3. Germline assignment: CDR1 KGHSH and CDR2 LQKENI. CDR3 coding DNA: TGTGCCAGCTCACCACGACAGGGAAGTAATGAAAAACTGTTTTTT. This translates into CASSPRQGSNEKLFF.

The gene calls are TRBV9 and TRBJ1-4; D gene unclear. CDR3 length: 13 amino acids. Germline loops: CDR1 SGDLS, CDR2 YYNGEE. V shed 4 bases and J shed 7 bases, with 11 bases lying between them. The CDR3 coding sequence is TGTGCCAGCAGCAAAGGACTGAGTGAAAAACTGTTTTTT. This codes for CASSKGLSEKLFF. The complete variable domain, with remaining parts taken from reference TRBV9 and TRBJ1-4, reads DSGVTQTPKHLITATGQRVTLRCSPRSGDLSVYWYQQSLDQGLQFLIQYYNGEERAKGNILERFSAQQFPDLHSELNLSSLELGDSALYFCASSKGLSEKLFFGSGTQLSVL.

The rearrangement joins TRBV7-2 to TRBJ2-1; 9 bases agree with TRBD1. Germline values: CDR1 SGHTA, CDR2 FQGNSA. V gave up 2 bases and J gave up 7 bases; unmatched junction bases: 12. The CDR3 runs to 17 residues. The CDR3 sequence is CASSLWDRARFANEQFF. Written as DNA, the CDR3 is TGTGCCAGCAGCTTATGGGACAGGGCCCGTTTTGCAAATGAGCAGTTCTTC. The full variable domain, with the rest looked up from reference TRBV7-2 and TRBJ2-1, is GAGVSQSPSNKVTEKGKDVELRCDPISGHTALYWYRQSLGQGLEFLIYFQGNSAPDKSGLPSDRFSAERTGGSVSTLTIQRTQQEDSAVYLCASSLWDRARFANEQFFGPGTRLTVL.

The J gene is TRBJ1-2, the V gene TRBV19; perhaps TRBD1 as D (6 bases). The CDR3 contains 14 residues. Germline assignment: CDR1 LNHDA and CDR2 SQIVND (reference sequence). The V gene lost 3 bases and the J gene lost 3 bases, with 11 bases spanning the gap. The CDR3 loop is CASSIPGDDYGYTF. Here the CDR3 DNA reads TGTGCCAGTAGTATCCCAGGGGATGACTATGGCTACACCTTC.

The chain carries TRBV28 and TRBJ2-1, with no clear D. Trimming shortened V by 8 bases and J by 6 bases, and 14 bases separated the two germline ends. The CDR3 is 13 amino acids. CDR1 and CDR2 (germline): MDHEN, SYDVKM. CDR3 in DNA: TGTGCCAGCGTCTCCCCGGGTCCCAATGAGCAGTTCTTC. Amino acid sequence: CASVSPGPNEQFF. The full variable domain, rest sourced from reference TRBV28 and TRBJ2-1, is DVKVTQSSRYLVKRTGEKVFLECVQDMDHENMFWYRQDPGLGLRLIYFSYDVKMKEKGDIPEGYSVSREKKERFSLILESASTNQTSMYLCASVSPGPNEQFFGPGTRLTVL.

V is TRBV4-2 and J is TRBJ1-5; D may be TRBD1 (6 bases). Trimming pared 0 bases from V and 7 bases from J, leaving 13 bases between. CDR3 length: 15 amino acids. CDR1 and CDR2 from the germline V gene are LGHNA and YNFKEQ. The CDR3 DNA sequence: TGTGCCAGCAGCCAAGATCGGGGGGCGAGGCAGCCCCAGCATTTT. It specifies CASSQDRGARQPQHF.

V usage is TRBV2 and J usage is TRBJ1-2; D is perhaps TRBD1 (6 bases). CDR3 length: 14 amino acids. V was trimmed by 2 bases and J by 4 bases, leaving 11 bases between them. CDR1 and CDR2 (germline): SNHLY, FYNNEI. The CDR3 region is CASSELDSAYGYTF. For the CDR3, the DNA is TGTGCCAGCAGTGAATTGGACAGTGCCTATGGCTACACCTTC.

The chain links TRBV5-1 to TRBJ2-3; unclear D gene. Germline V gene lookup returns CDR1 SGHRS and CDR2 YFSETQ. Trimming stripped 2 bases from V and 6 bases from J, with 10 bases between. The CDR3 has 13 amino acids. The CDR3 DNA follows: TGCGCCAGCAGCTTTAGTAGGAGCGATACGCAGTATTTT. Protein: CASSFSRSDTQYF.

The chain combines TRBV18 with TRBJ1-6; 10 bases are a match to TRBD1. Germline V CDR1 and CDR2: KGHSH, LQKENI. Trimming cost V 0 bases and J 7 bases; bases outside gene matches: 12. The CDR3 is 19 residues long. In nucleotides, the CDR3 is TGTGCCAGCTCACCACCCCCAGGACAGGGGGGGAGTAGGAATTCACCCCTCCACTTT. Protein: CASSPPPGQGGSRNSPLHF.

The chain is built from TRBV7-9 and TRBJ2-2, with a possible D match to TRBD1 (5 bases). The CDR3 runs 14 residues. With 6 bases removed from V and 4 bases from J, the gap between germline ends came to 12 bases. CDR1 SEHNR and CDR2 FQNEAQ come from the germline V gene (reference sequence). CDR3 protein: CASRKTVFTGELFF. The CDR3 nucleotides are TGTGCCAGCAGGAAGACAGTTTTCACCGGGGAGCTGTTTTTT.